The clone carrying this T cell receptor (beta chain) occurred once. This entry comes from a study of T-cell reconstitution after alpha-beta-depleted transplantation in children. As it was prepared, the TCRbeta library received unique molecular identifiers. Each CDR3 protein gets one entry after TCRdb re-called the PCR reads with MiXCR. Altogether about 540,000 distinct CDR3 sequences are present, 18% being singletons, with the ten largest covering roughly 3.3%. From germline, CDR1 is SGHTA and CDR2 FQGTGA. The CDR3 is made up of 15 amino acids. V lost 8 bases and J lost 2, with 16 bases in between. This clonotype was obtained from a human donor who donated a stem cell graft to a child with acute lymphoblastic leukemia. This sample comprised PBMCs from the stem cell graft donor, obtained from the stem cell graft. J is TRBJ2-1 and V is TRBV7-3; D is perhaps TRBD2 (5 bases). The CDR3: CASGERGLTYNEQFF. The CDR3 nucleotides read TGTGCCAGCGGGGAGAGAGGATTGACCTACAATGAGCAGTTCTTC.